The entry below describes one T cell receptor (beta chain). Its cognate antigen is unknown. These data are taken from a study of identifying expanded T cells in peripheral blood. Using immunoSEQ multiplex PCR, the repertoire was profiled, and TCRdb retains in-frame clones only, with some absent. The sample includes about 89,000 clones, approximately 88% of them seen just once. The CDR3 length is 18 residues. Germline loops: CDR1 SGHVS, CDR2 FNYEAQ. V was pared by 2 bases and J by 4 bases, with 21 bases between. Collection occurred without any documented infections or immune events in donors. General study findings and limits: Variance in clone template counts between roughly two-week samples significantly increased with total template count across all healthy donors. Differentially abundant clones: about 1.2 between replicates, roughly 16 at about 13 days, roughly 18 at four.

This TCR was sampled from a person aged 18-70 years in good health. The sequenced material came from blood. The rearrangement uses TRBV7-6 and TRBJ2-1, with D possibly matching TRBD2 (6 bases). CDR3 nucleotides: TGTGCCAGCAGCTTACCCCCCCGAGGAGGGTTTAAGTACAATGAGCAGTTCTTC. Translation gives CASSLPPRGGFKYNEQFF.